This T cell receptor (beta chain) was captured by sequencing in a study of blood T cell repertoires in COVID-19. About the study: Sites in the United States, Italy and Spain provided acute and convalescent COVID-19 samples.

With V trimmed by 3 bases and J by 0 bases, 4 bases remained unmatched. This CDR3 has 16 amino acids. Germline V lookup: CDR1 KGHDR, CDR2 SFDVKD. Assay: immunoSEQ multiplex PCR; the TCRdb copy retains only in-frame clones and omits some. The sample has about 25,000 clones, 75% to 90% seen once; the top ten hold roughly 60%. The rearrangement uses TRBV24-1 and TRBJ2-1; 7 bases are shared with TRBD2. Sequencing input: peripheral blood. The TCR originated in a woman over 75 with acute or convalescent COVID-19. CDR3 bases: TGTGCCACCAGTGATAAGACTAGCTCCTCCTACAATGAGCAGTTCTTC. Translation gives CATSDKTSSSYNEQFF.